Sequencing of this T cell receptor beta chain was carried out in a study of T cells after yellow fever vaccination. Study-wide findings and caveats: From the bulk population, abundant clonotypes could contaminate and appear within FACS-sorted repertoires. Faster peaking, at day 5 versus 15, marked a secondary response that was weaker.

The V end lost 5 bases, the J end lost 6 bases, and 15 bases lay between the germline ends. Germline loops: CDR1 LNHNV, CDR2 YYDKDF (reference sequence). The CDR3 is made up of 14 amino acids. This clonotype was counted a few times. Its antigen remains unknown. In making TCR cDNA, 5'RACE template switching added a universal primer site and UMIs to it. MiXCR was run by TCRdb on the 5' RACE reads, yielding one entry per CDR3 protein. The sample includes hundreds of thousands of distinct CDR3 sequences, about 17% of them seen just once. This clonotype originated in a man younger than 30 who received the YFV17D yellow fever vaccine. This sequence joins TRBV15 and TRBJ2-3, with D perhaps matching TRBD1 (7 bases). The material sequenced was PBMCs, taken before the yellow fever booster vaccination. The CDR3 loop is CATSPRTGGDTQYF. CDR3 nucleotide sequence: TGTGCCACCAGCCCGCGGACAGGAGGGGATACGCAGTATTTT. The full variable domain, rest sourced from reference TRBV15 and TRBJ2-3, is DAMVIQNPRYQVTQFGKPVTLSCSQTLNHNVMYWYQQKSSQAPKLLFHYYDKDFNNEADTPDNFQSRRPNTSFCFLDIRSPGLGDTAMYLCATSPRTGGDTQYFGPGTRLTVL.